The sequence of this T cell receptor beta chain was determined in a study of shared clonotypes between healthy human individuals. Overall study: Three plates were used per donor for CD4 naive, three for CD4 memory, two for CD8 naive and one for CD8 memory. Overall study findings and caveats: For naive CD4 cells, roughly 5.5% of clonotypes were shared across a handful of donors. Against clonotypes common to all four donors, non-shared ones had lower generation probabilities.

The V segment lost 0 bases and the J segment 1 base; nucleotides outside the gene matches: 2. The CDR3 totals 16 residues. Germline assignment: CDR1 SGHRS and CDR2 YFSETQ. Assay used: immunoSEQ multiplex PCR; TCRdb lists only in-frame clones, some missing. The table has 600,000 to 750,000 clones, roughly 78% seen once. About this clone: Its antigen remains unknown.

Sequencing was performed on memory CD4+ T cells sorted from blood. Subset in this sample: CD45RA-negative fraction. The sequence was obtained from a woman in her twenties or thirties in good health. The gene calls are TRBV5-1 and TRBJ2-2; 8 positions agree with TRBD2. The DNA for the CDR3 is TGCGCCAGCAGCTTGGTACTAGCGGTGAACACCGGGGAGCTGTTTTTT. This gives the protein CASSLVLAVNTGELFF.